One and the same sample provided the 3 T cell receptor beta chains below, sequenced in a study of shared clonotypes between healthy human individuals. The assay was immunoSEQ multiplex PCR, and TCRdb's table has in-frame clones only and misses some. The data show about 2.4 million clones, with around 90% seen just once and roughly 0.13% held by the top ten. Sequenced input: naive CD4+ T cells sorted from blood. Subset in this sample: CD45RA+ positively selected. These receptors were obtained from a man aged 18-30 years in good health.

This clone was recorded a few times. This chain connects TRBV11-2 to TRBJ1-1, with 7 bases fitting TRBD1. CDR3 length: 16 residues. The V segment lost 0 bases and the J segment 0 bases; nucleotides outside the gene matches: 4. Looked up from germline, CDR1 is SGHAT and CDR2 is FQNNGV. CDR3 bases: TGTGCCAGCAGCTTAGAAAGGGGGCTACTGAACACTGAAGCTTTCTTT. This gives the protein CASSLERGLLNTEAFF.

The chain joins TRBV30 to TRBJ2-7, with TRBD2 matching 7 bases. J gave up 2 bases and V 4 bases, and 8 bases lay outside the gene matches. Looked up from germline, CDR1 is GTSNPN and CDR2 is SVGIG (reference sequence). The CDR3 runs to 14 residues. CDR3 residues: CAWKFAGTTYEQYF. In DNA, the CDR3 is TGTGCCTGGAAATTTGCCGGGACTACCTACGAGCAGTACTTC.

This chain uses TRBV7-2 with TRBJ2-1, with D perhaps matching TRBD1 (5 bases). Trimming removed 10 bases from V and 4 bases from J, with 11 bases in between. CDR3 length: 12 amino acids. Germline V gene data show CDR1 as SGHTA and CDR2 as FQGNSA. This CDR3 reads CAIRGGYNEQFF. CDR3 in DNA: TGTGCCATTAGGGGTGGGTACAATGAGCAGTTCTTC.